This TCR beta chain came from a study of beta chain features in type 1 diabetes. The study, taken as a whole, reports: Among patients, naive, central memory and Treg TCRB repertoires appeared more similar than among healthy donors.

The authors reverse transcribed all of the isolated RNA, so sequencing captured expressed TCRB transcripts. Sequencing used immunoSEQ multiplex PCR; TCRdb keeps in-frame clones, though not all of them. The table records some 250,000 clones, 25% to 30% of them present only once. With respect to this clone: Its antigen is unknown.

There are 13 residues in the CDR3. Germline CDR1 reads SNHLY; CDR2 reads FYNNEI. The V end was cut by 7 bases, the J end by 2 bases, with 12 bases between. Sample: central memory CD4+ T cells from blood. The chain carries TRBV2 and TRBJ2-7; D is tentatively TRBD1 or TRBD2 (5 bases each). The source is a man aged 25-40 years in good health. CDR3 sequence (DNA): TGTGCCAGCACCGGGACGGATACCTACGAGCAGTACTTC. Its translation is CASTGTDTYEQYF.